These 18 T cell receptor beta chains share one sample of origin, sequenced in a study of T cell responses to AZD1222 COVID-19 vaccine. Assay used: immunoSEQ multiplex PCR; TCRdb lists only in-frame clones, some missing. There are about 86,000 clones in the sample; around 89% occur only once, and 9% to 14% lies in the top ten. The sample in question was peripheral blood, obtained 28 days after the second AZD1222 dose. The receptors derive from an adult who received the AZD1222 COVID-19 vaccine.

CDR3 protein: CASSSPSRETQYF. The DNA of the CDR3 is TGTGCCAGCAGTTCCCCCAGTCGGGAGACCCAGTACTTC. This sequence joins TRBV28 and TRBJ2-5; D ambiguous. CDR1 MDHEN and CDR2 SYDVKM come from the germline V gene. The CDR3 covers 13 residues. V was trimmed by 4 bases and J by 5 bases, leaving 11 bases between them.

This rearrangement joins TRBV5-1 to TRBJ2-1, with TRBD2 matching 8 bases. This CDR3 is 15 amino acids long. Looked up from germline, CDR1 is SGHRS and CDR2 is YFSETQ. With V trimmed by 5 bases and J by 4 bases, 8 bases remained unmatched. The CDR3: CASSWETSVYNEQFF. In DNA form, the CDR3 reads TGCGCCAGCAGTTGGGAGACTAGCGTTTACAATGAGCAGTTCTTC.

The chain joins TRBV19 to TRBJ1-1; D perhaps matches TRBD1 (6 bases). With 8 bases removed from V and 3 bases from J, the gap between germline ends came to 22 bases. Germline CDR1 is LNHDA and CDR2 is SQIVND (reference sequence). The CDR3 is 16 residues long. As DNA, the CDR3 is TGTGCCAGTTCCAACGCGTTACAGGGTTGGCACACTGAAGCTTTCTTT. It codes for CASSNALQGWHTEAFF.

The chain carries TRBV21-1 and TRBJ1-6. TRBV21-1 is marked as a pseudogene. CDR3 size: 16 residues. CDR3 nucleotides: TGTGCCAGCACCTTCGAAGGGGGGGCGAAGAATTCACCCCTCCACTTT. This translates into CASTFEGGAKNSPLHF.

This chain uses TRBV9 with TRBJ2-3, with D hard to call. Germline CDR1 reads SGDLS; CDR2 reads YYNGEE. With 4 bases removed from V and 6 bases from J, the gap between germline ends came to 6 bases. This CDR3 is built from 11 residues. Here the CDR3 DNA reads TGTGCCAGCAGCTTAGGGGATACGCAGTATTTT. Translation: CASSLGDTQYF.

The gene calls are TRBV4-1 and TRBJ2-7; 8 bases agree with TRBD1. J lost 2 bases, V lost 4 bases, and 7 bases had no gene match. Germline V gene sequence: CDR1 MGHRA, CDR2 YSYEKL. This CDR3 is 15 amino acids long. The CDR3 loop is CASSLSGTGAYEQYF. CDR3 coding DNA: TGCGCCAGCAGCCTATCCGGGACAGGAGCCTACGAGCAGTACTTC.

This clone was observed many times. This sequence joins TRBV4-2 and TRBJ2-6; tentative D call: TRBD2 (6 bases). The CDR3 consists of 18 residues. Between the trimmed V and J ends, which lost 4 bases and 0 bases, there was a span of 16 bases. Germline CDR1 LGHNA, CDR2 YNFKEQ. The DNA of the CDR3 is TGTGCCAGCAGCCCCATACAGGAGGGGCTCTCTGGGGCCAACGTCCTGACTTTC. This sequence encodes CASSPIQEGLSGANVLTF.

The CDR3 coding sequence is TGTGCCAGCAGCTTGGGGGGCAGGGTTCACAATGAGCAGTTCTTC. Translation: CASSLGGRVHNEQFF. The chain recombines TRBV5-4 with TRBJ2-1; the D gene is possibly TRBD1 (5 bases). This CDR3 contains 15 residues. The germline gives CDR1 SGHNT, CDR2 YYREEE (reference sequence). V was cut by 0 bases and J by 5 bases, with 12 bases left in between.

A few counts support this clone. This chain links TRBV25-1 with TRBJ2-3, with D perhaps assigned TRBD1 or TRBD2 (5 bases each). The germline V and J ends were trimmed by 6 bases and 3 bases, with 19 bases remaining between them. The CDR3 has 16 amino acids. Germline V gene data show CDR1 as MGHDK and CDR2 as SYGVNS. The CDR3 loop reads CASRDTRRRRTDTQYF. DNA for the CDR3: TGTGCCAGCAGGGACACTAGAAGACGGCGGACAGATACGCAGTATTTT.

The rearrangement joins TRBV30 to TRBJ2-1, with 7 bases matching TRBD1. V lost 3 bases, J lost 4 bases, and 3 bases stayed unmatched. The CDR3 spans 13 residues. Per germline, CDR1 GTSNPN and CDR2 SVGIG (reference sequence). The CDR3 DNA reads TGTGCCTGGAGCCGGGACAGTTACAATGAGCAGTTCTTC. Translating it yields CAWSRDSYNEQFF.

V gene TRBV9 combines with J gene TRBJ1-6, with D tentatively TRBD1 (6 bases). Deletions cut 3 bases from V and 7 bases from J, with 14 bases between. CDR3 length: 15 residues. The germline V gene encodes CDR1 SGDLS and CDR2 YYNGEE. In DNA, the CDR3 is TGTGCCAGCAGCGCGGACGGGGGGCTGAATTCACCCCTCCACTTT. Its protein product is CASSADGGLNSPLHF.

The chain combines TRBV29-1 with TRBJ2-1; 15 positions agree with TRBD2. Germline lookup yields CDR1 SQVTM and CDR2 ANQGSEA. V shed 5 bases and J 2 bases; nucleotides not matched to a gene: 7. The CDR3 extends over 17 amino acids. In DNA form, the CDR3 reads TGCAGCGTTCAAGGGACTAGCGGGGGGCCTCCCTACAATGAGCAGTTCTTC. Translating gives CSVQGTSGGPPYNEQFF.

J is TRBJ2-5 and V is TRBV7-9; 11 nucleotides line up with TRBD2. V lost 7 bases and J lost 3; bases outside the gene matches: 4. The length of the CDR3 is 14 residues. Germline loops: CDR1 SEHNR, CDR2 FQNEAQ (reference sequence). CDR3 nucleotides: TGTGCCAGCAACATAGCGGGGGGGAAAGAGACCCAGTACTTC. Its translation is CASNIAGGKETQYF. Drawing the rest from reference TRBV7-9 and TRBJ2-5, the complete variable domain is DTGVSQNPRHKITKRGQNVTFRCDPISEHNRLYWYRQTLGQGPEFLTYFQNEAQLEKSRLLSDRFSAERPKGSFSTLEIQRTEQGDSAMYLCASNIAGGKETQYFGPGTRLLVL.

This sequence joins TRBV5-1 and TRBJ2-2; D is unclear. Looked up from germline, CDR1 is SGHRS and CDR2 is YFSETQ. V was pared by 7 bases and J by 1 base, with 11 bases between. This CDR3 has 14 residues. The CDR3 region has the DNA TGCGCCAGCCTTAGCCAGCAGAACACCGGGGAGCTGTTTTTT. This gives the protein CASLSQQNTGELFF.

The gene calls are TRBV19 and TRBJ1-1; TRBD1 matches 7 bases. With 1 base clipped from V and 0 bases from J, the junction kept 5 bases outside the gene matches. Germline lookup yields CDR1 LNHDA and CDR2 SQIVND (reference sequence). This CDR3 has 16 amino acids. The CDR3 here is CASSIAQTGLNTEAFF. The CDR3 nucleotides are TGTGCCAGTAGTATAGCCCAGACAGGGTTGAACACTGAAGCTTTCTTT.

The chain links TRBV7-6 to TRBJ2-5; perhaps TRBD2 as D (8 bases). V lost 7 bases and J 5 bases, leaving 20 bases between the germline ends. Per the germline V gene, CDR1 is SGHVS and CDR2 is FNYEAQ. The CDR3 runs to 15 residues. The CDR3 loop reads CASTTREGATETQYF. The CDR3 region has the DNA TGTGCCAGCACCACCCGGGAGGGGGCAACGGAGACCCAGTACTTC.

The chain carries TRBV7-9 and TRBJ1-2; a weak D match, TRBD1 (5 bases). CDR3 length: 18 amino acids. Per germline, CDR1 SEHNR and CDR2 FQNEAQ (reference sequence). V was trimmed by 5 bases and J by 1 base, leaving 23 bases between them. The CDR3 region is CASSPVGGREWINYGYTF. The CDR3 nucleotides read TGTGCCAGCAGCCCAGTGGGAGGCAGGGAATGGATTAACTATGGCTACACCTTC. Variable domain in full (rest from reference TRBV7-9 and TRBJ1-2): DTGVSQNPRHKITKRGQNVTFRCDPISEHNRLYWYRQTLGQGPEFLTYFQNEAQLEKSRLLSDRFSAERPKGSFSTLEIQRTEQGDSAMYLCASSPVGGREWINYGYTFGSGTRLTVV.

V is TRBV9 and J is TRBJ1-2; the D gene is possibly TRBD1 (5 bases). The ends were cut back, 3 bases at V and 6 bases at J, with 15 bases in the middle. Germline V CDR1 and CDR2: SGDLS, YYNGEE. The length of the CDR3 is 14 residues. Here the CDR3 reads CASSDQGSKDGYTF. CDR3 nucleotide sequence: TGTGCCAGCAGCGATCAGGGAAGTAAAGATGGCTACACCTTC.